This T cell receptor (beta chain) appears in the sequencing data of a study of shared clonotypes between healthy human individuals. Whole-study context: Per donor, three plates held CD4 naive cells, three held CD4 memory, two held CD8 naive and one held CD8 memory.

Some clones are missing from TCRdb's copy, which holds only in-frame ones; the method was immunoSEQ multiplex PCR. The profile shows over 2 million clones, 85% to 95% of them singletons. Study-wide findings and caveats: Lower generation probabilities were found for non-shared clonotypes than for those shared by all four donors. Clonotype sharing among donors was thought likely to change with sequencing depth.

Comment on this clone: Its antigen remains unknown.

The CDR3 contains 15 residues. CDR1 is MGHRA and CDR2 is YSYEKL in the germline V gene. J lost 4 bases, V lost 0 bases, and 2 bases had no gene match. The chain is built from TRBV4-1 and TRBJ2-1, with 8 bases that match TRBD2. This clonotype originated in a man between 18 and 35 years old in good health. Some clones in this sample may be carry-over from other donors' samples. The sequenced sample was naive CD4+ T cells from PBMCs. Subset defined: CD45RA+ positively selected. The CDR3 is CASSQEQRGYNEQFF. As DNA, the CDR3 is TGCGCCAGCAGCCAAGAACAGCGGGGGTACAATGAGCAGTTCTTC.